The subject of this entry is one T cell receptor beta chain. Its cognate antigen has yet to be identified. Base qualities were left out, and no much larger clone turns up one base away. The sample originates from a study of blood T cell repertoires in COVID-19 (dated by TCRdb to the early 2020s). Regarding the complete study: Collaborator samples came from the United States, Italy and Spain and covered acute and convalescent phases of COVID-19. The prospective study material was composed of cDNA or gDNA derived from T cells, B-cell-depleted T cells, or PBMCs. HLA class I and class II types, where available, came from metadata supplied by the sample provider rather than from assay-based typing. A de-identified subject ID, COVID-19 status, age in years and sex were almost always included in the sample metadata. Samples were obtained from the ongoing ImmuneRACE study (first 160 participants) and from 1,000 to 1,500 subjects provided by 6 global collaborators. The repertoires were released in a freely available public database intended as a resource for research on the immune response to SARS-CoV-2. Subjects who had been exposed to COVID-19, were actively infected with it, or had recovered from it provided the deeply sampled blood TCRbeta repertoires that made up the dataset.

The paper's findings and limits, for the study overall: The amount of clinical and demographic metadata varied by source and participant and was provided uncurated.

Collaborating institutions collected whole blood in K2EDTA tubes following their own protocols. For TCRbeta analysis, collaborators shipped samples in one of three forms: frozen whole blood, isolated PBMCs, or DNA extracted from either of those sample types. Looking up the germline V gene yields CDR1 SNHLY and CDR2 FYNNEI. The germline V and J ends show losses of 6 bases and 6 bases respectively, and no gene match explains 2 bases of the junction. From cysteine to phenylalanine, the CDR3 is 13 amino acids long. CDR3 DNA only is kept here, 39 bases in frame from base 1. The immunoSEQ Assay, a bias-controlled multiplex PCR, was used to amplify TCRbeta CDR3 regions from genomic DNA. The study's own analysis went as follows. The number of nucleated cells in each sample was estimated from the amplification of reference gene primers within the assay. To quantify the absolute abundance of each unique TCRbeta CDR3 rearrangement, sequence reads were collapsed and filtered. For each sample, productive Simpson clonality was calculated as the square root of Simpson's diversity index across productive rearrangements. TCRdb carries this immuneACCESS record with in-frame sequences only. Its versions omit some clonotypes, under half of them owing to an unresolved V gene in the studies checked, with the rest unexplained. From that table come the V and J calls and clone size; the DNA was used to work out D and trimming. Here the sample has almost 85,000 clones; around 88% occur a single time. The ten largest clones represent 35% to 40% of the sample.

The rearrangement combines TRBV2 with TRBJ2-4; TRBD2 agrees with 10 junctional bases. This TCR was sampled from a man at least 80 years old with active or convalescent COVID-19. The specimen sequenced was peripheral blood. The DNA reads TGTGCCAGCAGCGGGACTAGCGCAAACATTCAGTACTTC. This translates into CASSGTSANIQYF.